These T cell receptor beta chains were read from a single sample in a study of radiotherapy plus CTLA-4 blockade in lung cancer. Assay: immunoSEQ multiplex PCR; the TCRdb copy retains only in-frame clones and omits some. There are about 85,000 clones in the sample; approximately 83% occur only once, and more than 2% lies in the top ten. The source was peripheral blood, collected from a patient treated with radiotherapy plus ipilimumab. The receptors were sampled from a human donor with non-small cell lung cancer who had a partial response to radiotherapy plus ipilimumab. Each CDR3 is given with its conserved first and last residue. Fields, in order: D gene, clone size, J gene, V gene, CDR3 DNA, CDR3 protein. The D gene is left open where the match is weak. Not all rows give a size; the values are once, few, many and, for expanded clones, a class.

D: NA
size: NA
J: TRBJ1-2
V: TRBV6-5
DNA: TGTGCCAGCAGCACCGACAACCTCCTCCGCGGCTACACCTTC
CDR3: CASSTDNLLRGYTF

D: TRBD2
size: NA
J: TRBJ2-5
V: TRBV11-2
DNA: TGTGCCAGCAGCTTAGTTACAACTAGCGGGAGCTATAAAGAGACCCAGTACTTC
CDR3: CASSLVTTSGSYKETQYF

D: TRBD1
size: NA
J: TRBJ1-2
V: TRBV19
DNA: TGTGCCAGTATGGGGGACAGGGGAAACTATGGCTACACCTTC
CDR3: CASMGDRGNYGYTF

D: NA
size: NA
J: TRBJ1-5
V: TRBV28
DNA: TGTGCCAGCAGTTTATTACAGAACAATCAGCCCCAGCATTTT
CDR3: CASSLLQNNQPQHF

D: TRBD1
size: NA
J: TRBJ2-7
V: TRBV9
DNA: TGTGCCAGCAGCCCTCGACAGGGGTCCTACGAGCAGTACTTC
CDR3: CASSPRQGSYEQYF

D: NA
size: NA
J: TRBJ2-5
V: TRBV7-6
DNA: TGTGCCAGCAGCCGAGGTATCCAAGAGACCCAGTACTTC
CDR3: CASSRGIQETQYF

D: TRBD2
size: NA
J: TRBJ2-1
V: TRBV27
DNA: TGTGCCAGCAGTTTAACTAGCGGGAGATACAATGAGCAGTTCTTC
CDR3: CASSLTSGRYNEQFF

D: TRBD2
size: NA
J: TRBJ2-1
V: TRBV12-5
DNA: TGTGCTAGTGGTTTAGGACTAGTCTACAATGAGCAGTTCTTC
CDR3: CASGLGLVYNEQFF

D: NA
size: NA
J: TRBJ1-2
V: TRBV4-3
DNA: TGCGCCAGCAGCCAAGATCATCCCAGCCAGGGGTATGGCTACACCTTC
CDR3: CASSQDHPSQGYGYTF

D: TRBD2
size: NA
J: TRBJ2-3
V: TRBV4-2
DNA: TGTGCCAGCAGCCAGGGGACTAGCGGGATTTTGACGCAGTATTTT
CDR3: CASSQGTSGILTQYF

D: TRBD2
size: NA
J: TRBJ2-7
V: TRBV28
DNA: TGTGCCAGCAGCCGCGGACTAGCGGGAGTGATCGAGCAGTACTTC
CDR3: CASSRGLAGVIEQYF

D: NA
size: NA
J: TRBJ1-3
V: TRBV6-1
DNA: TGTGCCACCGGCCCAGGACCCTTTGGAGGAACCATATATTTT
CDR3: CATGPGPFGGTIYF

D: NA
size: NA
J: TRBJ2-3
V: TRBV28
DNA: TGTGCCAGCAGTTCAGGGGGGAAGGGAGATACGCAGTATTTT
CDR3: CASSSGGKGDTQYF

D: TRBD1
size: NA
J: TRBJ1-6
V: TRBV19
DNA: TGTGCCAGTAGTACCGGGACAGGTGTGAAGTCACCCCTCCACTTT
CDR3: CASSTGTGVKSPLHF

D: NA
size: once
J: TRBJ1-1
V: TRBV20-1
DNA: TGCAGTGCTCTGCTTCGGACTGAAGCTTTCTTT
CDR3: CSALLRTEAFF

D: TRBD1
size: NA
J: TRBJ1-1
V: TRBV7-2
DNA: TGTGCCAGCAGCCGGCGGACAGGGGACAACACTGAAGCTTTCTTT
CDR3: CASSRRTGDNTEAFF

D: NA
size: NA
J: TRBJ1-2
V: TRBV30
DNA: TGTGGGGGGGGGCGGGACGGCCTTAACTATGGCTACACCTTC
CDR3: CGGGRDGLNYGYTF

D: NA
size: NA
J: TRBJ1-1
V: TRBV4-1
DNA: TGCGCCAGCAGCCTAGAAACAGGGTTTGGTACTGAAGCTTTCTTT
CDR3: CASSLETGFGTEAFF

D: NA
size: few
J: TRBJ1-5
V: TRBV7-9
DNA: TGTGCCAGCAGCATCGGGACAACTCAGCCCCAGCATTTT
CDR3: CASSIGTTQPQHF

D: NA
size: NA
J: TRBJ2-1
V: TRBV6-5
DNA: TGTGCCAGCAGTACCCGAGGTAACAGGAATGAGCAGTTCTTC
CDR3: CASSTRGNRNEQFF

D: NA
size: NA
J: TRBJ1-2
V: TRBV10-3
DNA: TGTGCCATCAGTGAGTCGTCTCAGGGAGGCGGCTACACCTTC
CDR3: CAISESSQGGGYTF

D: NA
size: NA
J: TRBJ1-2
V: TRBV30
DNA: TGTGCCTGGAGTGCCGGGACATACGGCTACACCTTC
CDR3: CAWSAGTYGYTF

D: NA
size: NA
J: TRBJ2-6
V: TRBV6-5
DNA: TGTGCCAGCAGCAAACAGGGCTCTGGGGCCAACGTCCTGACTTTC
CDR3: CASSKQGSGANVLTF

D: NA
size: few
J: TRBJ1-1
V: TRBV10-1
DNA: TGCGCCAGCAGTGAGTTTACTGGGGCGGAAACTGAAGCTTTCTTT
CDR3: CASSEFTGAETEAFF

D: NA
size: NA
J: TRBJ2-2
V: TRBV7-9
DNA: TGTGCCAGCAGCTCGCACAGGACAGCCAACACCGGGGAGCTGTTTTTT
CDR3: CASSSHRTANTGELFF

D: TRBD1
size: NA
J: TRBJ1-5
V: TRBV28
DNA: TGTGCGGGCCCCGGACAGGCCTATAGCAATCAGCCCCAGCATTTT
CDR3: CAGPGQAYSNQPQHF

D: NA
size: NA
J: TRBJ2-7
V: TRBV19
DNA: TGTGCCAGTAGTCAAACAGGGGGGGCCTACGAGCAGTACTTC
CDR3: CASSQTGGAYEQYF

D: NA
size: NA
J: TRBJ1-2
V: TRBV28
DNA: TGTGCCAGCAGTCCCTCAGGCGGCAGGGCCTATGGCTACACCTTC
CDR3: CASSPSGGRAYGYTF

D: TRBD1
size: NA
J: TRBJ2-4
V: TRBV11-1
DNA: TGTGCCAGCAGCTTAGGACAGGGGATCTCCAAAAACATTCAGTACTTC
CDR3: CASSLGQGISKNIQYF

D: TRBD1
size: NA
J: TRBJ2-3
V: TRBV11-2
DNA: TGTGCCAGCAGCTTAGGGGACAGGGACGCAGATACGCAGTATTTT
CDR3: CASSLGDRDADTQYF

D: NA
size: NA
J: TRBJ2-1
V: TRBV4-1
DNA: TGCGCCAGCAGCCACGGACGCTCGGGATTCTACAATGAGCAGTTCTTC
CDR3: CASSHGRSGFYNEQFF

D: NA
size: NA
J: TRBJ1-1
V: TRBV28
DNA: TGTGCCAGCAGTTTATTCTCGGGGAACACTGAAGCTTTCTTT
CDR3: CASSLFSGNTEAFF

D: TRBD1
size: NA
J: TRBJ1-2
V: TRBV28
DNA: TGTGCCAGCAGTAGGAGGGACAGCCTTTTAAACTATGGCTACACCTTC
CDR3: CASSRRDSLLNYGYTF

D: TRBD2
size: NA
J: TRBJ2-2
V: TRBV5-1
DNA: TGCGCCAGCAGCTATAGCGGGAGAGACACCGGGGAGCTGTTTTTT
CDR3: CASSYSGRDTGELFF

D: NA
size: NA
J: TRBJ2-1
V: TRBV7-2
DNA: TGTGCCAGCAGCCCGACTAGATCACATGAGCAGTTCTTC
CDR3: CASSPTRSHEQFF

D: NA
size: NA
J: TRBJ2-1
V: TRBV7-7
DNA: TGTGCTAGCAGCTTAGACAATGGAGGTGAGCAGTTCTTC
CDR3: CASSLDNGGEQFF

D: TRBD1
size: NA
J: TRBJ1-2
V: TRBV28
DNA: TGTGCCATCGGACAGGCTCAGGGCTATGGCTACACCTTC
CDR3: CAIGQAQGYGYTF

D: NA
size: NA
J: TRBJ2-5
V: TRBV15
DNA: TGTGCCACCAGCAGAGATCAGAGGAGGGGCATCCAAGAGACCCAGTACTTC
CDR3: CATSRDQRRGIQETQYF

D: NA
size: NA
J: TRBJ1-1
V: TRBV12-5
DNA: TGTGCTAGTGGTCCCACACCGAACACTGAAGCTTTCTTT
CDR3: CASGPTPNTEAFF

D: NA
size: once
J: TRBJ1-1
V: TRBV5-1
DNA: TGCGCCAGCAGCCTCCTATCCCCCCTGCCCAGGGTGAACACTGAAGCTTTCTTT
CDR3: CASSLLSPLPRVNTEAFF

D: NA
size: NA
J: TRBJ2-7
V: TRBV27
DNA: TGTGCCAGCAGTTTATCGAGTTCAATGATCAGGGGCTACGAGCAGTACTTC
CDR3: CASSLSSSMIRGYEQYF

D: TRBD1
size: NA
J: TRBJ1-2
V: TRBV28
DNA: TGTGCCAGCAGTGTAGGGACAGAAACTAACTATGGCTACACCTTC
CDR3: CASSVGTETNYGYTF

D: NA
size: NA
J: TRBJ1-4
V: TRBV27
DNA: TGTGCCAGCAGTTTAGTGGCGGCGAACCTGGAAAAACTGTTTTTT
CDR3: CASSLVAANLEKLFF

D: TRBD1
size: NA
J: TRBJ1-4
V: TRBV15
DNA: TGTGCCACTATTCGGACAGGGGGTTCTAATGAAAAACTGTTTTTT
CDR3: CATIRTGGSNEKLFF

D: TRBD2
size: NA
J: TRBJ2-1
V: TRBV19
DNA: TGTGCCAGCAGTATCGCTGCTAGCGGGAAGGGGGAGCAGTTCTTC
CDR3: CASSIAASGKGEQFF

D: TRBD1
size: once
J: TRBJ1-1
V: TRBV30
DNA: TGTGCCTGGAGCAAGGGGGCAGGTACTGAAGCTTTCTTT
CDR3: CAWSKGAGTEAFF

D: NA
size: once
J: TRBJ1-1
V: TRBV9
DNA: TGTGCCAGCAGACCCGGGACACAGAACACTGAAGCTTTCTTT
CDR3: CASRPGTQNTEAFF

D: TRBD1
size: NA
J: TRBJ2-6
V: TRBV5-1
DNA: TGCGCCAGCAGATTGACAGGGGTCGGGGCCAACGTCCTGACTTTC
CDR3: CASRLTGVGANVLTF

D: NA
size: NA
J: TRBJ1-1
V: TRBV6-4
DNA: TGTGCCAGCAGTGAATGGGGGGGGACTGAAGCTTTCTTT
CDR3: CASSEWGGTEAFF

D: NA
size: NA
J: TRBJ1-2
V: TRBV28
DNA: TGTGCCAGCAGTAAGGACACCGGCTACACCTTC
CDR3: CASSKDTGYTF

D: NA
size: NA
J: TRBJ1-1
V: TRBV5-1
DNA: TGCGCCAGCAGCTTGTGGGGAGAAATGAACACTGAAGCTTTCTTT
CDR3: CASSLWGEMNTEAFF

D: TRBD1
size: NA
J: TRBJ1-1
V: TRBV5-1
DNA: TGCGCCAGCAGCGGGGCGCAGGGGGGTATGAACACTGAAGCTTTCTTT
CDR3: CASSGAQGGMNTEAFF

D: NA
size: NA
J: TRBJ1-5
V: TRBV11-2
DNA: TGTGCCAGCAGCTTCTTCCCCAATCAGCCCCAGCATTTT
CDR3: CASSFFPNQPQHF

D: NA
size: NA
J: TRBJ2-3
V: TRBV5-4
DNA: TGTGCCAGCAGCTTTAGGGCTAGCGACCCAGATACGCAGTATTTT
CDR3: CASSFRASDPDTQYF